Listed below are T cell receptor beta chains from one sample, sequenced in a study of cytomegalovirus exposure and HLA in healthy donors. Using immunoSEQ multiplex PCR, the repertoire was profiled, and TCRdb retains in-frame clones only, with some absent. The table has about 140,000 clones, 80% seen once; the top ten hold 1.2%. Sequencing used PBMCs. These receptors were collected from a female donor in good health and CMV-seronegative. The CDR3 runs from the conserved cysteine through the conserved F or W. D genes are given only for firm matches. Not every row has a clone size; where given, it reads once, few, many or a size class.

>TRBV5-6|NA|NA|TRBJ2-1
TGTGCCAGCAGCTCGGGGTACAATGAGCAGTTCTTC
CASSSGYNEQFF
>TRBV14|once|NA|TRBJ1-5
TGTGCCAGCAGTCGCACGGGTAGCAATCAGCCCCAGCATTTT
CASSRTGSNQPQHF
>TRBV2|NA|NA|TRBJ1-1
TGTGCCAGCAGTGAACAGGGGACGACTGAAGCTTTCTTT
CASSEQGTTEAFF
>TRBV19|NA|TRBD2|TRBJ2-2
TGTGCCAGTAGTATATCTCTAGCGGGGAACACCGGGGAGCTGTTTTTT
CASSISLAGNTGELFF
>TRBV28|NA|TRBD2|TRBJ2-2
TGTGCCAGCAGGACGGGACTAGCCACCGGGGAGCTGTTTTTT
CASRTGLATGELFF
>TRBV6-1|NA|NA|TRBJ2-4
TGTGCCAGCAGTGAAAGGACAGATAGTCCCCCCAAAAACATTCAGTACTTC
CASSERTDSPPKNIQYF
>TRBV4-1|NA|NA|TRBJ2-1
TGCGCCAGCAGCCTGGAGCGTGATAGGAGCTCCTACAATGAGCAGTTCTTC
CASSLERDRSSYNEQFF
>TRBV6-6|NA|NA|TRBJ1-1
TGTGCCAGCAGTTACTCGAATAGGGGAACTGAAGCTTTCTTT
CASSYSNRGTEAFF
>TRBV28|few|TRBD1|TRBJ1-4
TGTGCCAGCAGTTTTCAGGGGGGTAGTAATGAAAAACTGTTTTTT
CASSFQGGSNEKLFF
>TRBV6-5|NA|TRBD1|TRBJ2-5
TGTGCCAGCAGTTACCGGACAGGGTCGCAAGAGACCCAGTACTTC
CASSYRTGSQETQYF
>TRBV21-1|NA|NA|TRBJ2-4
TGTGCCAGCAGCGCCGGGGGCGGGACTAGCGGGAGAAAGTTAAACATTCAGTACTTC
CASSAGGGTSGRKLNIQYF
>TRBV27|NA|NA|TRBJ2-1
TGTGCCAGCAGCCCCTTTGAGTACAATGAGCAGTTCTTC
CASSPFEYNEQFF
>TRBV28|NA|NA|TRBJ1-1
TGTGCCAGCACCCGAGGGGGTTTGAACACTGAAGCTTTCTTT
CASTRGGLNTEAFF